Below, 2 T cell receptor beta chains from the same sample are listed, as sequenced in a study of CD8 T cells in ankylosing spondylitis. Study-wide results and limits: A TCR beta motif of about eight highly homologous variants seemed to mark ankylosing spondylitis blood.

MiXCR was run by TCRdb on the 5' RACE reads, yielding one entry per CDR3 protein. The sample carries about 220,000 distinct CDR3 sequences, approximately 20% recorded once. These TCRs are of unknown antigen specificity. The sequenced material came from blood, either unsorted or a sorted T cell fraction (not recorded which). These receptors all come from a male donor with ankylosing spondylitis.

The V gene is TRBV7-3, the J gene TRBJ2-1; D possibly corresponds to TRBD1 (6 bases). The CDR3 extends over 15 amino acids. V was pared by 6 bases and J by 3 bases, with 15 bases between. Germline CDR1 SGHTA, CDR2 FQGTGA. DNA of the CDR3: TGTGCCAGCAGTCTACAGGGCGGAGACTACAATGAGCAGTTCTTC. Its translation is CASSLQGGDYNEQFF.

CDR3 nucleotide sequence: TGCGCCAGCAGCCAGGATATGGGGACAGGGATTCACGAGCAGTACTTC. It translates to CASSQDMGTGIHEQYF. The chain carries TRBV4-3 and TRBJ2-7, with TRBD1 identical over 9 bases. In germline, CDR1 is LGHNA, CDR2 YSLEER. The trim removed 3 bases at V and 5 bases at J, leaving 11 bases unmatched. The CDR3 runs to 16 residues.